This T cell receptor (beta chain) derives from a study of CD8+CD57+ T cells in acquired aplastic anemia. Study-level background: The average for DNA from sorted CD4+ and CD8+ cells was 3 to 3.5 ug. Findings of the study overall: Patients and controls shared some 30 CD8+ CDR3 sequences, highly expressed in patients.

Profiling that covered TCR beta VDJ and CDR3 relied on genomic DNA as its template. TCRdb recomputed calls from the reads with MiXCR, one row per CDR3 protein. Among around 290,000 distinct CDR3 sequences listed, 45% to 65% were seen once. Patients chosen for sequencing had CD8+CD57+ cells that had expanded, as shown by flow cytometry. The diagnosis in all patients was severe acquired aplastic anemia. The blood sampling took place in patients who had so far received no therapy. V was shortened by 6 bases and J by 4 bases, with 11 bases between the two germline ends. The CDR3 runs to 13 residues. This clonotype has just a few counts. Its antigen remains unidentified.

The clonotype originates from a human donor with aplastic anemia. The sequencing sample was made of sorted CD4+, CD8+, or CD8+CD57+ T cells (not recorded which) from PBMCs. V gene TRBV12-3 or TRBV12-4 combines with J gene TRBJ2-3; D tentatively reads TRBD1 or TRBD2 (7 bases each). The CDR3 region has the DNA TGTGCCAGCAGGGGAGGGGGCGCAGATACGCAGTATTTT. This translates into CASRGGGADTQYF.